The 18 T cell receptor beta chains below all came from one sample that was sequenced in a study of OX40 agonist ivuxolimab in advanced cancers. Profiling relied on immunoSEQ multiplex PCR, and the TCRdb table lists in-frame clones only, not all of them. In the table there are tens of thousands of clones, just over 85% of which are singletons. Here the sequenced sample was CD4+ or CD8+ T cells sorted from blood, taken in a trial of the OX40 agonist ivuxolimab. The receptors derive from an adult with an advanced solid tumor such as melanoma, head and neck, liver or kidney cancer.

This chain joins TRBV5-8 and TRBJ1-5; TRBD1 is a possible D gene (6 bases). Germline V gene lookup returns CDR1 SGHTS and CDR2 YDEGEE. This CDR3 region has 17 residues. The V gene lost 2 bases and the J gene lost 5 bases, with 20 bases spanning the gap. The CDR3 spells CASSLSRGVPGDQPQHF. The CDR3 DNA is TGTGCCAGCAGCTTATCGAGGGGGGTCCCAGGGGATCAGCCCCAGCATTTT.

Comment on this clone: The junction departs from the called germline gene at one end, perhaps through a read error. The chain links TRBV5-6 to TRBJ2-2; D is unresolved. This CDR3 has 14 residues. Germline V lookup: CDR1 SGHDT, CDR2 YYEEEE. The CDR3 DNA follows: TGTGCCAGCAGCTTGGGGGCGAATACCGGGGAGCTGTTTTTT. Translation gives CASSLGANTGELFF.

The sample holds a few counts of this clone. V usage is TRBV5-4 and J usage is TRBJ2-5; D is uncertain. V gave up 3 bases and J gave up 8 bases, with 11 bases separating them. Looked up from germline, CDR1 is SGHNT and CDR2 is YYREEE (reference sequence). CDR3 length: 12 amino acids. This CDR3 is CASSSERRTQYF. In nucleotides, the CDR3 is TGTGCCAGCAGCTCGGAAAGGAGAACCCAGTACTTC.

V and J are TRBV2 and TRBJ2-1; weak D call: TRBD1 (6 bases). Germline CDR1 and CDR2: SNHLY and FYNNEI. The V gene lost 6 bases and the J gene lost 12 bases, with 15 bases spanning the gap. CDR3 length: 12 amino acids. DNA of the CDR3: TGTGCCAGCAGCCCTAGGCGACAGGTGCAGTTCTTC. Its protein is CASSPRRQVQFF.

This CDR3 reads CASSLAWGRETQYF. The DNA for the CDR3 is TGTGCCAGCAGCTTAGCCTGGGGTCGAGAGACCCAGTACTTC. The chain combines TRBV7-2 with TRBJ2-5; D is undetermined. CDR3 length: 14 residues. CDR1 and CDR2 (germline): SGHTA, FQGNSA. The V end lost 0 bases, the J end lost 4 bases, and 9 bases lay between the germline ends.

The chain has TRBV7-2 and TRBJ2-3; 9 bases line up with TRBD1. This CDR3 has 15 amino acids. V dropped 4 bases and J dropped 3; count of bases not matched to a gene: 5. Germline assignment: CDR1 SGHTA and CDR2 FQGNSA. As DNA, the CDR3 is TGTGCCAGCAGCTCCAGCGGACAGGGGACAGATACGCAGTATTTT. Residues: CASSSSGQGTDTQYF.

DNA for the CDR3: TGTGCCAGTGGGACGATCTATGGCTACACCTTC. This encodes CASGTIYGYTF. The chain has TRBV2 and TRBJ1-2; possible D gene TRBD1, 5 bases. The CDR3 runs to 11 residues. In germline, CDR1 is SNHLY, CDR2 FYNNEI. The V end lost 9 bases, the J end lost 4 bases, and 9 bases lay between the germline ends.

The chain uses TRBV9 and TRBJ2-7; 13 bases fit TRBD2. The CDR3 extends over 18 amino acids. CDR1 is SGDLS and CDR2 is YYNGEE in the germline V gene. V dropped 4 bases and J dropped 0; count of bases not matched to a gene: 10. CDR3 region: CASSLGLAGEKISYEQYF. CDR3 sequence (DNA): TGTGCCAGCAGCCTTGGACTAGCGGGGGAGAAGATCTCCTACGAGCAGTACTTC. Drawing the rest from reference TRBV9 and TRBJ2-7, the complete variable domain is DSGVTQTPKHLITATGQRVTLRCSPRSGDLSVYWYQQSLDQGLQFLIQYYNGEERAKGNILERFSAQQFPDLHSELNLSSLELGDSALYFCASSLGLAGEKISYEQYFGPGTRLTVT.

A few counts support this clone. V usage is TRBV5-8 and J usage is TRBJ2-7; D not certain. Germline assignment: CDR1 SGHTS and CDR2 YDEGEE. V was cut by 3 bases and J by 2 bases, with 6 bases left in between. The CDR3 covers 12 residues. CDR3 bases: TGTGCCAGCAGCTCCCAGACCTACGAGCAGTACTTC. Its translation: CASSSQTYEQYF.

The genes are TRBV7-6 and TRBJ1-1; D is undetermined. The CDR3 contains 14 residues. Germline CDR1 SGHVS, CDR2 FNYEAQ. The V end lost 0 bases, the J end lost 0 bases, and 5 bases lay between the germline ends. The CDR3, as DNA: TGTGCCAGCAGCTTAGCGCTTATGAACACTGAAGCTTTCTTT. Translated: CASSLALMNTEAFF.

This rearrangement joins TRBV5-1 to TRBJ1-6, with a possible D match to TRBD1 (5 bases). Between the trimmed V and J ends, which lost 0 bases and 7 bases, there was a span of 11 bases. This CDR3 region has 15 residues. From germline, CDR1 is SGHRS and CDR2 YFSETQ. CDR3 sequence: CASSLGGGRNSPLHF. CDR3 DNA: TGCGCCAGCAGCTTGGGCGGGGGTCGGAATTCACCCCTCCACTTT.

This chain uses TRBV19 with TRBJ2-7; D is possibly TRBD1 or TRBD2 (5 bases each). V lost 7 bases and J lost 2, with 18 bases in between. Germline CDR1 and CDR2: LNHDA and SQIVND (reference sequence). This CDR3 has 15 amino acids. As DNA, the CDR3 is TGTGCCAGTAAGTACGACGGGGACGGAGCCTACGAGCAGTACTTC. Translating it yields CASKYDGDGAYEQYF. Full variable domain (rest looked up from reference TRBV19 and TRBJ2-7): DGGITQSPKYLFRKEGQNVTLSCEQNLNHDAMYWYRQDPGQGLRLIYYSQIVNDFQKGDIAEGYSVSREKKESFPLTVTSAQKNPTAFYLCASKYDGDGAYEQYFGPGTRLTVT.

The chain combines TRBV7-3 with TRBJ2-6; 12 bases match TRBD2. This CDR3 region has 18 residues. V was pared by 5 bases and J by 4 bases, with 9 bases of the junction left unmatched. Looked up from germline, CDR1 is SGHTA and CDR2 is FQGTGA. The CDR3 reads CASSLWTSGTSGANVLTF. CDR3 nucleotides: TGTGCCAGCAGCCTGTGGACTAGCGGGACGTCCGGGGCCAACGTCCTGACTTTC.

V and J are TRBV5-4 and TRBJ1-1; D is ambiguous. Germline V gene lookup returns CDR1 SGHNT and CDR2 YYREEE (reference sequence). V was trimmed by 4 bases and J by 10 bases, leaving 20 bases between them. This CDR3 spans 14 amino acids. The CDR3 spells CASSHYGPEVRAFF. For the CDR3, the DNA is TGTGCCAGCAGCCATTACGGACCTGAAGTTAGAGCTTTCTTT.

The genes are TRBV27 and TRBJ2-4; 10 bases are shared with TRBD1. J gave up 15 bases and V 6 bases, and 8 bases lay outside the gene matches. Germline CDR1 MNHEY, CDR2 SMNVEV (reference sequence). This CDR3 contains 12 residues. DNA of the CDR3: TGTGCCAGCAGAGGACAGGGGGGTCGGTTGTACTTC. Its translation is CASRGQGGRLYF.

This clone occurred once. The chain carries TRBV9 and TRBJ1-3; D possibly corresponds to TRBD1 (5 bases). The CDR3 is 19 residues long. Between the trimmed V and J ends, which lost 0 bases and 0 bases, there was a span of 19 bases. Germline V gives CDR1 SGDLS, CDR2 YYNGEE. The CDR3 nucleotides read TGTGCCAGCAGCGTAGGAACGGGAATTCAGGGACTCTCTGGAAACACCATATATTTT. Residues: CASSVGTGIQGLSGNTIYF.

The chain has TRBV5-1 and TRBJ2-7; 7 bases are shared with TRBD1. V lost 0 bases, J lost 4 bases, and 13 bases stayed unmatched. Looked up from germline, CDR1 is SGHRS and CDR2 is YFSETQ. The CDR3 has 17 amino acids. The CDR3 is CASSLDRGTRKGYEQYF. The CDR3 DNA reads TGCGCCAGCAGCTTGGACAGGGGAACTAGAAAGGGGTACGAGCAGTACTTC.

This chain connects TRBV6-5 to TRBJ2-7; TRBD1 matches at 10 bases. J was trimmed by 3 bases and V by 4 bases; bases with no gene match: 0. The germline V gene has CDR1 MNHEY and CDR2 SVGAGI. The CDR3 loop spans 13 amino acids. The CDR3 loop is CASSWTGGYEQYF. CDR3 in DNA: TGTGCCAGCAGTTGGACAGGGGGCTACGAGCAGTACTTC.